This T cell receptor beta chain was sequenced in a study of blood T cells in healthy people across ages. Through a sample-barcoded 5' primer and a J-beta primer mix, a second PCR was run for roughly 7 to 12 cycles. Each CDR3 protein is one row after TCRdb ran MiXCR on the 5' RACE reads. Altogether approximately 730,000 distinct CDR3 sequences are present, about 40% being singletons, with the ten largest covering more than 20%. The CDR3 contains 14 residues. Germline CDR1 SNHLY, CDR2 FYNNEI. V was pared by 0 bases and J by 6 bases, with 12 bases between. Donor samples were obtained from healthy Caucasian individuals from Russia, aged about 6 to 90. Each donor had about 9.6 milliliters of peripheral blood drawn.

Sequenced input: blood. This sequence originates from a woman aged 55-70 years in good health. The V call is TRBV2, the J call TRBJ2-7; D is unclear. As DNA, the CDR3 is TGTGCCAGCAGTGAAGCAGGGTTCTCGGGCGAGCAGTACTTC. Protein product: CASSEAGFSGEQYF.